Shown below are 3 T cell receptor beta chains from a single sample sequenced in a study of brain T cells in children with intractable seizures. Some clones are missing from TCRdb's copy, which holds only in-frame ones; the method was immunoSEQ multiplex PCR. The profile shows approximately 41,000 clones, around 90% of them singletons. The sample in question was peripheral blood, obtained at surgery. The receptor set was obtained from a girl aged 2 to 10 with tuberous sclerosis and intractable seizures.

This chain uses TRBV5-1 with TRBJ2-1; TRBD2 might be the D (5 bases). The V end lost 2 bases, the J end lost 6 bases, and 15 bases lay between the germline ends. The CDR3 has 15 residues. CDR1 and CDR2 from the germline V gene are SGHRS and YFSETQ. The CDR3 DNA follows: TGCGCCAGCAGCTTTTCCCCTAGCCCGGCCAATGAGCAGTTCTTC. It codes for CASSFSPSPANEQFF.

The chain has TRBV5-1 and TRBJ2-5; no firm D call. V lost 4 bases to trimming and J lost 3 bases, with 19 bases between them. Germline CDR1 SGHRS, CDR2 YFSETQ. This CDR3 is built from 16 residues. The CDR3 is CASSELHGWDKETQYF. CDR3 bases: TGCGCCAGCAGCGAACTCCACGGGTGGGATAAAGAGACCCAGTACTTC.

This chain links TRBV6-5 with TRBJ1-2; 8 nucleotides align to TRBD1. V shed 4 bases, J shed 3 bases, and the junction held 7 bases outside the gene matches. This CDR3 spans 15 amino acids. Germline CDR1 reads MNHEY; CDR2 reads SVGAGI. The CDR3 DNA is TGTGCCAGCAGTTCCCTGGACAGGGTTTACTATGGCTACACCTTC. Translated, it gives CASSSLDRVYYGYTF.